This T cell receptor (beta chain) was obtained from a study of cytomegalovirus exposure and HLA in healthy donors. Study outcomes and limitations: Per a prior analysis, the majority of TCR beta V segments were productive roughly 90% or roughly 30% of the time. TCR beta V- and J-gene trimming, according to a later analysis, was linked to a missense DCLRE1C variant.

The primer mix had 60 Vbeta and 13 Jbeta primers. Clones were sequenced by immunoSEQ multiplex PCR, and TCRdb holds only the in-frame ones, with some missing. The sample has tens of thousands of clones; more than 60% are singletons. Germline V CDR1 and CDR2: SGHDN, FVKESK. V shed 7 bases, J shed 7 bases, and the junction held 6 bases outside the gene matches. This CDR3 comprises 13 residues. In the case of this clone: Its antigen is unknown.

This rearrangement joins TRBV14 to TRBJ1-4; 7 nucleotides line up with TRBD1. This clonotype originated in a woman aged 25 to 39 in good health and CMV-seronegative. The sample was PBMCs. The CDR3 protein is CASNPQGSEKLFF. As DNA, the CDR3 is TGTGCCAGCAACCCACAGGGGTCTGAAAAACTGTTTTTT.